The clone carrying this T cell receptor (beta chain) was seen at least ten times. As yet, its antigen is unknown. This was a deep-level run. Replicate PCRs run on sorted subsets employed approximately 0.2 ug DNA, roughly 30,000 T cell genomes. Method: immunoSEQ multiplex PCR; TCRdb's copy keeps in-frame clones and lacks some. The data contain hundreds of thousands of clones, about three quarters of them seen just once; the ten biggest clones take up more than 1.5%. The data stem from a study of shared clonotypes between healthy human individuals. Study details: The plates for each donor numbered three CD4 naive, three CD4 memory, two CD8 naive and one CD8 memory.

CDR1 is KGHSH and CDR2 is LQKENI in the germline V gene. Unmatched junction bases numbered 1, after V lost 3 bases and J lost 6 bases. The CDR3 is 12 residues long. General study findings and limits: Sampling included only blood; tissue repertoires likely differ.

This TCR was sampled from a woman in her 30s in good health. Sequences were obtained from memory CD4+ T cells sorted from blood. Subset denoted: CD45RA-negative fraction. The V gene is TRBV18, the J gene TRBJ2-7, with 8 bases lining up with TRBD2. In DNA, the CDR3 is TGTGCCAGCTCACCGGCGGGAGGCGAGCAGTACTTC. Its translation: CASSPAGGEQYF.